These 23 T cell receptor beta chains came from one sample sequenced in a study of identical twins. TCRdb re-called the 5' RACE reads through MiXCR, storing one row per CDR3 protein. Of 1,800,000 or so distinct CDR3 sequences in the sample, about 30% were seen once. The sample taken for sequencing was cord blood. These receptors all come from a newborn girl in good health.

The chain links TRBV6-2 or TRBV6-3 to TRBJ2-4; D possibly corresponds to TRBD2 (5 bases). The CDR3 is 15 residues long. Germline CDR1 is MNHEY and CDR2 is SVGEGT. Trimming stripped 6 bases from V and 1 base from J, with 13 bases between. Here the CDR3 DNA reads TGTGCCAGCAGATCACTAGAAATGGCCAAAAACATTCAGTACTTC. It is translated as CASRSLEMAKNIQYF.

This rearrangement joins TRBV20-1 to TRBJ2-7; 11 nucleotides align to TRBD2. The CDR3 spans 16 residues. Trimming took 4 bases from V and 0 from J; bases not matched to a gene: 8. Germline values: CDR1 DFQATT, CDR2 SNEGSKA (reference sequence). The CDR3 spells CSAISSGRVLSYEQYF. In nucleotides, the CDR3 is TGCAGTGCTATCAGTAGCGGGAGGGTTCTCTCCTACGAGCAGTACTTC.

This clonotype was detected a few times. The chain employs TRBV20-1 and TRBJ2-1; 10 bases fit TRBD2. The junction had 8 bases not matched to a gene; V was cut back by 6 bases and J by 6 bases. CDR1 is DFQATT, CDR2 SNEGSKA, per germline (reference sequence). This CDR3 is 14 amino acids long. The CDR3 DNA is TGCAGTGCCTGTCTAGCGGGGGCCCCCAATGAGCAGTTCTTC. Encoded protein: CSACLAGAPNEQFF.

The chain combines TRBV6-6 with TRBJ2-3; 9 bases fit TRBD2. V was clipped by 2 bases and J by 1 base; unmatched bases: 7. The CDR3 totals 17 residues. Germline CDR1 MNHNY, CDR2 SVGAGI (reference sequence). Here the CDR3 DNA reads TGTGCCAGCAGTTACGGTAGCGGGAGAGACCGCACAGATACGCAGTATTTT. It encodes CASSYGSGRDRTDTQYF.

This clonotype was detected many times. The V call is TRBV28, the J call TRBJ2-7; TRBD1 matches 11 bases. Germline V gene data show CDR1 as MDHEN and CDR2 as SYDVKM. CDR3 length: 15 residues. Trimming removed 8 bases from V and 1 base from J; junction bases left unmatched: 7. CDR3 DNA: TGTGCCAGCGTTGTCGGGACAGGGGGGTCCTACGAGCAGTACTTC. Translating it yields CASVVGTGGSYEQYF.

On this clonotype: A junction boundary mismatches the germline segment, possibly from a read error. This chain joins TRBV28 and TRBJ2-5; D possibly uses TRBD1 or TRBD2 (5 bases each). From germline, CDR1 is MDHEN and CDR2 SYDVKM. The CDR3 contains 15 residues. As DNA, the CDR3 is TGTGCCAGCAGTCTGCCCCCTGGGGGAAGAGAGACCCCGTACTTC. This encodes CASSLPPGGRETPYF.

This clonotype was seen a handful of times. The chain recombines TRBV7-2 with TRBJ1-1; TRBD1 is a possible D gene (5 bases). The V end lost 0 bases, the J end lost 1 base, and 12 bases lay between the germline ends. This CDR3 is built from 16 residues. Per the germline V gene, CDR1 is SGHTA and CDR2 is FQGNSA. CDR3 in amino acids: CASSLATGRRNTEAFF. The CDR3 DNA reads as TGTGCCAGCAGCTTAGCAACGGGGCGCAGGAACACTGAAGCTTTCTTT.

This clonotype occurred a few times. This chain connects TRBV12-3 or TRBV12-4 to TRBJ1-3, with 7 bases fitting TRBD1. The ends lost 3 bases at V and 3 bases at J; junction bases unmatched: 5. This CDR3 has 15 residues. For the CDR3, the DNA is TGTGCCAGCAGTTTTCCGGACAGGAGTGGAAACACCATATATTTT. It yields the protein CASSFPDRSGNTIYF.

This chain connects TRBV3-1 to TRBJ1-6; D is possibly TRBD1 (5 bases). The V and J ends lost 3 bases and 0 bases respectively, with 6 bases between them. The CDR3 contains 15 residues. In germline, CDR1 is LGHDT, CDR2 YNNKEL (reference sequence). In DNA form, the CDR3 reads TGTGCCAGCAGCCACGGGGCCTCCTATAATTCACCCCTCCACTTT. It translates to CASSHGASYNSPLHF.

The table lists this clonotype with a few counts. V usage is TRBV6-6 and J usage is TRBJ1-6; D is unresolved. V was shortened by 0 bases and J by 0 bases, with 6 bases between the two germline ends. Per the germline V gene, CDR1 is MNHNY and CDR2 is SVGAGI (reference sequence). The CDR3 is 16 amino acids. The CDR3 here is CASSYSGPSYNSPLHF. The CDR3 region has the DNA TGTGCCAGCAGTTACTCCGGGCCCTCCTATAATTCACCCCTCCACTTT.

The count of this clonotype is one. The chain links TRBV20-1 to TRBJ2-3; 7 nucleotides align to TRBD1. Trimming cost V 5 bases and J 4 bases; bases outside gene matches: 0. The CDR3 runs to 11 residues. The V gene's germline CDR1 is DFQATT and CDR2 SNEGSKA (reference sequence). As DNA, the CDR3 is TGCAGTGCTGACAGGGCAGATACGCAGTATTTT. This encodes CSADRADTQYF.

The chain combines TRBV27 with TRBJ2-7; TRBD1 aligns across 9 bases. The CDR3 loop spans 14 amino acids. The J segment lost 3 bases and the V segment lost 6 bases, leaving 6 bases of the junction unmatched. Germline V lookup: CDR1 MNHEY, CDR2 SMNVEV (reference sequence). This CDR3 is CASSRTGEHYEQYF. The CDR3 nucleotides are TGTGCCAGCAGCCGGACAGGGGAACACTACGAGCAGTACTTC.

A remark on this clonotype: It may be a read error: a sequence one base away is much more abundant. Since no conserved phenylalanine or tryptophan closes the CDR3, a read error is the likely cause. The genes are TRBV20-1 and TRBJ2-7; 14 bases are shared with TRBD2. V trimming: 3 bases; J trimming: 5 bases; junction bases outside the gene matches: 6. Germline V gene lookup returns CDR1 DFQATT and CDR2 SNEGSKA (reference sequence). CDR3 length: 15 amino acids. DNA of the CDR3: TGCAGTGCTAGGCCGGGACTAGCGGGAGTAAACGAGCAGTACTTA. This encodes CSARPGLAGVNEQYL.

Many counts were recorded for this clonotype. This chain links TRBV5-1 with TRBJ2-5; unclear D gene. CDR1 is SGHRS, CDR2 YFSETQ, per germline. The V end was cut by 0 bases, the J end by 5 bases, with 8 bases between. The CDR3 has 13 residues. The CDR3 here is CASSLGGPETQYF. The CDR3 DNA reads as TGCGCCAGCAGCTTGGGTGGTCCGGAGACCCAGTACTTC.

The chain recombines TRBV25-1 with TRBJ1-3, with a weak D call TRBD1 (6 bases). V gave up 6 bases and J gave up 7 bases, with 19 bases separating them. This CDR3 has 15 amino acids. CDR1 is MGHDK and CDR2 is SYGVNS in the germline V gene. The CDR3 sequence is CASSPAGARGNTIYF. For the CDR3, the DNA is TGTGCCAGCAGCCCCGCGGGGGCTCGAGGGAACACCATATATTTT. Complete variable domain (other parts from reference TRBV25-1 and TRBJ1-3): EADIYQTPRYLVIGTGKKITLECSQTMGHDKMYWYQQDPGMELHLIHYSYGVNSTEKGDLSSESTVSRIRTEHFPLTLESARPSHTSQYLCASSPAGARGNTIYFGEGSWLTVV.

In its sample, this clonotype was seen a few times. The chain recombines TRBV20-1 with TRBJ2-1, with TRBD2 as a possible D gene (6 bases). Germline V gives CDR1 DFQATT, CDR2 SNEGSKA (reference sequence). CDR3 length: 15 residues. The V and J ends lost 2 bases and 0 bases respectively, with 11 bases between them. CDR3 in DNA: TGCAGTGCTAGACGAGCGGGCTACTCCTACAATGAGCAGTTCTTC. This sequence encodes CSARRAGYSYNEQFF.

The rearrangement uses TRBV11-2 and TRBJ2-3; D may be TRBD1 or TRBD2 (5 bases each). Between the trimmed V and J ends, which lost 0 bases and 8 bases, there was a span of 15 bases. The CDR3 runs 15 residues. The V gene's germline CDR1 is SGHAT and CDR2 FQNNGV. The CDR3 spells CASSLDIGGEGTQYF. In DNA, the CDR3 is TGTGCCAGCAGCTTAGATATTGGGGGAGAGGGTACGCAGTATTTT.

Remarks on this clonotype: Possible read error: a much larger clone is one base away. V and J are TRBV20-1 and TRBJ1-1; D perhaps matches TRBD1 (6 bases). This CDR3 spans 13 amino acids. In germline, CDR1 is DFQATT, CDR2 SNEGSKA (reference sequence). The DNA for the CDR3 is TGCGGTGCTAGAGGACAGCTGAACACTGAAGCTTTCTTT. Translation gives CGARGQLNTEAFF.

V gene TRBV20-1 combines with J gene TRBJ1-4; unclear D gene. Trimming left V 0 bases short and J 8 bases short, with 13 bases between. CDR3 length: 14 amino acids. The germline CDR1 and CDR2 sequences are DFQATT and SNEGSKA (reference sequence). The CDR3 sequence is CSARDLRVGEKLFF. In DNA, the CDR3 is TGCAGTGCTAGAGATTTAAGGGTGGGGGAAAAACTGTTTTTT.

This clonotype was seen repeatedly, ten times or more. The chain recombines TRBV27 with TRBJ1-2, with D perhaps matching TRBD1 (6 bases). This CDR3 comprises 14 residues. Germline CDR1 MNHEY, CDR2 SMNVEV (reference sequence). Trimming stripped 6 bases from V and 0 bases from J, with 11 bases between. This CDR3 is CASSLGGANYGYTF. The CDR3 DNA sequence: TGTGCCAGCAGCTTAGGGGGGGCTAACTATGGCTACACCTTC.

About this clonotype: Because the CDR3 is missing its conserved closing phenylalanine or tryptophan, this is likely a read error. This CDR3 reads CASSPRGVMNTEAFV. In DNA form, the CDR3 reads TGCGCCAGCAGCCCCCGTGGGGTCATGAACACTGAAGCTTTCGTT. The chain is built from TRBV5-1 and TRBJ1-1, with D unresolved. The germline V gene has CDR1 SGHRS and CDR2 YFSETQ. V lost 4 bases and J lost 0, with 13 bases in between. This CDR3 region has 15 residues.

The chain combines TRBV10-3 with TRBJ2-3; D is possibly TRBD1 (6 bases). V shed 3 bases and J shed 4 bases, with 8 bases lying between them. Germline V gives CDR1 ENHRY, CDR2 SYGVKD. CDR3 length equals 13 residues. The CDR3, as DNA: TGTGCCATCAGTGACAGGGGAGCAGATACGCAGTATTTT. It specifies CAISDRGADTQYF.

This clonotype was seen only a few times. V gene TRBV6-6 combines with J gene TRBJ2-6, with TRBD2 as a possible D gene (5 bases). The germline V and J ends were trimmed by 7 bases and 0 bases, with 10 bases remaining between them. This CDR3 region has 15 residues. CDR1 is MNHNY, CDR2 SVGAGI, per germline (reference sequence). The CDR3 DNA reads TGTGCCAGCAATAATGCGGGCTCTGGGGCCAACGTCCTGACTTTC. Protein product: CASNNAGSGANVLTF.